This TCR beta chain was obtained from a study of cytotoxic CD8 clonotypes in ibrutinib-treated CLL. For this clone: Its matching antigen is unknown.

Only in-frame clones appear in the TCRdb table, and some are missing; sequencing was by immunoSEQ multiplex PCR. The repertoire includes about 45,000 clones, approximately 65% of them detected once, and 20% to 25% sits in the top ten. Trimming took 3 bases from V and 5 from J; bases not matched to a gene: 5. The CDR3 covers 15 residues. Per germline, CDR1 MGHRA and CDR2 YSYEKL. Points from the study as a whole: The public clonotypes identified were infrequent and showed contraction or stability on treatment.

This specimen was PBMCs, taken after 24 months of ibrutinib treatment. The clonotype was recovered from a human donor with chronic lymphocytic leukemia. V is TRBV4-1 and J is TRBJ2-1; TRBD2 matches at 9 bases. The CDR3 sequence is CASSQRLAGNNEQFF. The CDR3 coding sequence is TGCGCCAGCAGCCAGCGCCTAGCGGGGAACAATGAGCAGTTCTTC.